This TCR beta chain was sequenced during a study of shared clonotypes between healthy human individuals. About the research overall: The people who gave samples were a couple of women and a few men aged 18 to 49. Used for every donor were three CD4 naive, three CD4 memory, two CD8 naive and one CD8 memory plate. Whole-study findings and limits: It was the non-shared clonotypes that had lower generation probabilities than clonotypes shared by all four donors.

The length of the CDR3 is 12 residues. V was clipped by 8 bases and J by 6 bases, with 16 bases between them. Germline assignment: CDR1 GTSNPN and CDR2 SVGIG (reference sequence). As regards this clone: Its antigen is currently unknown.

The table came from immunoSEQ multiplex PCR; TCRdb's copy has only in-frame clones and leaves some out. Among roughly 2 million clones listed, 90% to 96% were seen once. The chain combines TRBV30 with TRBJ1-1; a weak D match, TRBD1 (5 bases). Source material: naive CD4+ T cells sorted from blood. This sample's subset: CD45RA+ positively selected. The clonotype was recovered from a man aged 18 to 29 in good health. The chain's CDR3 is CAGSRQLAEAFF. The CDR3 coding sequence is TGTGCCGGGTCTCGACAGTTGGCTGAAGCTTTCTTT.